This TCR beta chain was documented in a study of CD8 T cell repertoires and HIV-1 epitope variants. For the study at large: Each of Twenty-five Gag and Nef epitope peptides stimulated a separate culture. Autologous T cell-negative cells served as antigen-presenting cells in equal numbers.

Sequencing was performed with immunoSEQ multiplex PCR; in TCRdb, only in-frame clones are kept and a portion is missing. This repertoire shows over 3,500 clones, less than 75% found once; its top ten account for roughly two fifths. Judged by abundance, this clone is large. Its antigen is unidentified. In germline, CDR1 is SGHRS, CDR2 YFSETQ. CDR3 size: 14 residues. Trimming removed 3 bases from V and 0 bases from J, with 9 bases in between. The origin of this receptor is a male donor with HIV. Specimen: cultured CD8+ T cells derived from PBMCs. This chain joins TRBV5-1 and TRBJ1-2; no clear D gene. CDR3 DNA sequence: TGCGCCAGCAGCTCGCAGGAGACTAACTATGGCTACACCTTC. Amino acids: CASSSQETNYGYTF.